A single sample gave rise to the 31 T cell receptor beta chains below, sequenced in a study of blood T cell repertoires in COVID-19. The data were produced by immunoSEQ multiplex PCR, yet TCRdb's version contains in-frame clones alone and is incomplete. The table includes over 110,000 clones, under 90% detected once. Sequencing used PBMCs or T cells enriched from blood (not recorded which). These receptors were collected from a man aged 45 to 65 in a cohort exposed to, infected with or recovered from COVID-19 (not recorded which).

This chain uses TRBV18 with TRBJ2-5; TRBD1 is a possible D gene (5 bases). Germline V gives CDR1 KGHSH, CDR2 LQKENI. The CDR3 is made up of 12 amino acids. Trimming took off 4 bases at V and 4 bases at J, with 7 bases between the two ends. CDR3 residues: CASSQGPETQYF. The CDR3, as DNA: TGTGCCAGCTCACAGGGGCCAGAGACCCAGTACTTC.

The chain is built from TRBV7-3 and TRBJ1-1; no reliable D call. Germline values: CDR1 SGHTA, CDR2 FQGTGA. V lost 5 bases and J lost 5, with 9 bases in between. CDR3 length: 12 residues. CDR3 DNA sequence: TGTGCCAGCAGCAACGGGGAAACTGAAGCTTTCTTT. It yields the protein CASSNGETEAFF.

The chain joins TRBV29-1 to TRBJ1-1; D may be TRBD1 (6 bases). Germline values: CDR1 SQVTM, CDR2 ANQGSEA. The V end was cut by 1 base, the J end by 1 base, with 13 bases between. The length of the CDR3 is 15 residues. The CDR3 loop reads CSVEGGGRTNTEAFF. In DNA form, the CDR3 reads TGCAGCGTTGAAGGGGGGGGCAGGACGAACACTGAAGCTTTCTTT. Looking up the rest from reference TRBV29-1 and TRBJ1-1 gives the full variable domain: SAVISQKPSRDICQRGTSLTIQCQVDSQVTMMFWYRQQPGQSLTLIATANQGSEATYESGFVIDKFPISRPNLTFSTLTVSNMSPEDSSIYLCSVEGGGRTNTEAFFGQGTRLTVV.

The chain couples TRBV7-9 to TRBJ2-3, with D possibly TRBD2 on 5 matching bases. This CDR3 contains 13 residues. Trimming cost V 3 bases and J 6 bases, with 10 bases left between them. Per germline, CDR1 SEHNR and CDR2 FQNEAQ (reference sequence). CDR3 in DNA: TGTGCCAGCAGCTTCGTTGGAGGTGATACGCAGTATTTT. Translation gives CASSFVGGDTQYF. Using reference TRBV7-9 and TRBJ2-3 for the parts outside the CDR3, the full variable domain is DTGVSQNPRHKITKRGQNVTFRCDPISEHNRLYWYRQTLGQGPEFLTYFQNEAQLEKSRLLSDRFSAERPKGSFSTLEIQRTEQGDSAMYLCASSFVGGDTQYFGPGTRLTVL.

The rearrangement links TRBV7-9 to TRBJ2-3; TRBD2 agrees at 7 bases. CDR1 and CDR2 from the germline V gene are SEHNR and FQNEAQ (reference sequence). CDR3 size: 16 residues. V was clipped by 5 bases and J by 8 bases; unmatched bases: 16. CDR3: CASSHPPASGSVTQYF. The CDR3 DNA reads TGTGCCAGCAGCCACCCTCCGGCTAGCGGTTCAGTTACGCAGTATTTT.

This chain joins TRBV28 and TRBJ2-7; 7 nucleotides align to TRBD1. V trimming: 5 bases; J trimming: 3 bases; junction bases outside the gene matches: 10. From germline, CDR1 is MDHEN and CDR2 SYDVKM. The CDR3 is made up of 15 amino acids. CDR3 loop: CASSTQGDLFYEQYF. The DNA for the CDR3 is TGTGCCAGCAGTACCCAGGGGGACCTTTTCTACGAGCAGTACTTC.

The CDR3 here is CSVGTASEQYF. The CDR3 DNA follows: TGCAGCGTCGGGACAGCCTCAGAGCAGTACTTC. The V gene is TRBV29-1, the J gene TRBJ2-7, with TRBD1 matching over 7 bases. The J segment lost 7 bases and the V segment lost 6 bases, leaving 6 bases of the junction unmatched. CDR1 and CDR2 (germline): SQVTM, ANQGSEA. The CDR3 totals 11 residues.

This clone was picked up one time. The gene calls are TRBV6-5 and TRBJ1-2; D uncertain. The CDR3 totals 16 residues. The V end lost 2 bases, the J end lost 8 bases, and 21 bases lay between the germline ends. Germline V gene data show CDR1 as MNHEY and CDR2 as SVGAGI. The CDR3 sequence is CASSYPPGTTFSGYTF. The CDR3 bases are TGTGCCAGCAGTTACCCTCCGGGAACAACTTTTAGCGGCTACACCTTC.

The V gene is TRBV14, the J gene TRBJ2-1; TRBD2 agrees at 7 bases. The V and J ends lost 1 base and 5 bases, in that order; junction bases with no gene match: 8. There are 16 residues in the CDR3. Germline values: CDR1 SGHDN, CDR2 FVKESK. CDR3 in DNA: TGTGCCAGCAGCCAAGGATGGCGGGAGTTGGACAATGAGCAGTTCTTC. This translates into CASSQGWRELDNEQFF. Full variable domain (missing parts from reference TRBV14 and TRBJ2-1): EAGVTQFPSHSVIEKGQTVTLRCDPISGHDNLYWYRRVMGKEIKFLLHFVKESKQDESGMPNNRFLAERTGGTYSTLKVQPAELEDSGVYFCASSQGWRELDNEQFFGPGTRLTVL.

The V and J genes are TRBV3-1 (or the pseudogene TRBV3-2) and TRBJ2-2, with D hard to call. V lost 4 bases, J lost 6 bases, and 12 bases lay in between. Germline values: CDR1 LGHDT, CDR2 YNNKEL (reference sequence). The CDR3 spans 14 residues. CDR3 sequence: CASSRYTEAGELFF. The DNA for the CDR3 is TGTGCCAGCAGCCGATATACAGAAGCCGGGGAGCTGTTTTTT.

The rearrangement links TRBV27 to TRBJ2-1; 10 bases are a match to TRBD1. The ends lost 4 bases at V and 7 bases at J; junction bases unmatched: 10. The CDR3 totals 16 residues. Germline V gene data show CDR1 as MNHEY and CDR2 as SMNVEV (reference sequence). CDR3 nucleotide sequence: TGTGCCAGCAGTTCCCCCCGGGACAGGGGTTCAAATGAGCAGTTCTTC. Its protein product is CASSSPRDRGSNEQFF.

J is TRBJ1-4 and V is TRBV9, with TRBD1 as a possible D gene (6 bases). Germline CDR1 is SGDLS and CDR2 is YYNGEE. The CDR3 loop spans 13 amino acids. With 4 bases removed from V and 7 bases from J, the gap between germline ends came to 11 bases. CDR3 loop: CASSPQTGEKLFF. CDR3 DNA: TGTGCCAGCAGCCCCCAGACAGGTGAAAAACTGTTTTTT.

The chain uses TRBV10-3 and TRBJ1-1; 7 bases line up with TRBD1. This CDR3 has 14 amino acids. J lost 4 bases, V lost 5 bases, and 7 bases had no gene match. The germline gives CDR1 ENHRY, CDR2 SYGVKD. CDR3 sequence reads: CAISRQGSGTEAFF. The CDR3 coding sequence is TGTGCCATCAGTCGACAGGGAAGCGGCACTGAAGCTTTCTTT.

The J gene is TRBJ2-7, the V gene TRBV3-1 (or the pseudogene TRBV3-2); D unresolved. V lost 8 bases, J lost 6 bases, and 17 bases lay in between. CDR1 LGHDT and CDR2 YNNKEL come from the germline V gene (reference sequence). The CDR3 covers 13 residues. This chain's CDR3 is CASSTFSAGEQYF. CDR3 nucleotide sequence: TGTGCCAGCTCTACGTTTTCTGCCGGCGAGCAGTACTTC.

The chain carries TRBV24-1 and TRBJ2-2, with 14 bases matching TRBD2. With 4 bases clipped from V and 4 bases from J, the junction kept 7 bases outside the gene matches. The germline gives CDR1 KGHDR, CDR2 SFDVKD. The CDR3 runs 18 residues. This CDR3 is CATSDPLGLAGGTGELFF. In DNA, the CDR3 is TGTGCCACCAGTGACCCACTTGGACTAGCGGGAGGCACCGGGGAGCTGTTTTTT.

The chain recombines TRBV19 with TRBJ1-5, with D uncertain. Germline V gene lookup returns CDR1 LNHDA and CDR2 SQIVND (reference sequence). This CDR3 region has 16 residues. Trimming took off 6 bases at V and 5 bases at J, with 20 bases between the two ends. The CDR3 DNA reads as TGTGCCAGTAGGAGGCTCTTGGGAGCGGACCATCAGCCCCAGCATTTT. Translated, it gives CASRRLLGADHQPQHF.

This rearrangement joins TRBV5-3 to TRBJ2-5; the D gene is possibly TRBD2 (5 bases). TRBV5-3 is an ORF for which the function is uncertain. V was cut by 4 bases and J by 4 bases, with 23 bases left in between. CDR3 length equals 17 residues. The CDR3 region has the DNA TGTGCCAGAAGCCCCCGCCCTCGAGCGGCCCTGGGAGAGACCCAGTACTTC. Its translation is CARSPRPRAALGETQYF.

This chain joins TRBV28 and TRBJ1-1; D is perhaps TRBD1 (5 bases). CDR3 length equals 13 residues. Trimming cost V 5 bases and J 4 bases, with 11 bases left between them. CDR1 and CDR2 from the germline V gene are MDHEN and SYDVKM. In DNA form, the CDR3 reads TGTGCCAGCAGTCCAGGGTCTACCACTGAAGCTTTCTTT. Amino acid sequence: CASSPGSTTEAFF.

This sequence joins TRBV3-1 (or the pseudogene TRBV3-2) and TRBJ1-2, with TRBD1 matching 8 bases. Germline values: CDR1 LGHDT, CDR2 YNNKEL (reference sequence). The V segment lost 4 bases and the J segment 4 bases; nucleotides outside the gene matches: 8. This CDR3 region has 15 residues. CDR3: CASSPTPQGGYGYTF. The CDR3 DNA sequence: TGTGCCAGCAGCCCCACCCCACAGGGGGGCTATGGCTACACCTTC.

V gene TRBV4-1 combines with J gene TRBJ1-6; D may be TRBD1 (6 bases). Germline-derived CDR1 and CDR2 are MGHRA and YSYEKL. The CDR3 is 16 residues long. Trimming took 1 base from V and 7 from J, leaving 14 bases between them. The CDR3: CASSQVQQGGNSPLHF. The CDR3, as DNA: TGCGCCAGCAGCCAAGTCCAACAGGGTGGAAATTCACCCCTCCACTTT.

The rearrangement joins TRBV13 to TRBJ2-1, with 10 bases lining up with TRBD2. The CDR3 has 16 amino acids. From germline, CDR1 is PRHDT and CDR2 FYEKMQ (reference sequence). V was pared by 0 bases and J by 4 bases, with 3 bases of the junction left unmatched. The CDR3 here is CASSLGLLAGYNEQFF. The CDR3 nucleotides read TGTGCCAGCAGCTTAGGCCTACTAGCGGGGTACAATGAGCAGTTCTTC.

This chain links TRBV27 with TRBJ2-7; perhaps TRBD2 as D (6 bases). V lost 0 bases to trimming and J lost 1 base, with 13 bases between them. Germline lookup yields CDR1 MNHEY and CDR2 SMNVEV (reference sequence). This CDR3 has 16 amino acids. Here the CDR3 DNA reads TGTGCCAGCAGTTTATCCTACTGGGACTTTTCCTACGAGCAGTACTTC. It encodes CASSLSYWDFSYEQYF.

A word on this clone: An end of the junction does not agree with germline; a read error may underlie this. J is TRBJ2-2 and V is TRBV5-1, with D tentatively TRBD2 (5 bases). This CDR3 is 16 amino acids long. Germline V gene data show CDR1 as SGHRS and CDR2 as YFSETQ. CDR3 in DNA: TGCGCCAGCAGCTCCAATCCGGGATCGAAGACCGGGGAGCTGTTTTTT. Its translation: CASSSNPGSKTGELFF.

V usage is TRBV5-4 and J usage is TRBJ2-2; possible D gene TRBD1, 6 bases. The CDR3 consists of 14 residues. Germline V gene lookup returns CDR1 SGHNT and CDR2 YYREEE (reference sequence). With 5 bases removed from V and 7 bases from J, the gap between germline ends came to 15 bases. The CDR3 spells CASSYEQGVGELFF. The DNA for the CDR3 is TGTGCCAGCAGTTACGAACAGGGAGTCGGGGAGCTGTTTTTT. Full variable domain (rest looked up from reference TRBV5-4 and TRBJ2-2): ETGVTQSPTHLIKTRGQQVTLRCSSQSGHNTVSWYQQALGQGPQFIFQYYREEENGRGNFPPRFSGLQFPNYSSELNVNALELDDSALYLCASSYEQGVGELFFGEGSRLTVL.

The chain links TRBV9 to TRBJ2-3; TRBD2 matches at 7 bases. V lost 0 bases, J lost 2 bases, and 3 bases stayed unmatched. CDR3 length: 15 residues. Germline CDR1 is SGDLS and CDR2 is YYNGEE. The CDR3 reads CASSVEAGDTDTQYF. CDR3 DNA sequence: TGTGCCAGCAGCGTAGAGGCGGGAGACACAGATACGCAGTATTTT. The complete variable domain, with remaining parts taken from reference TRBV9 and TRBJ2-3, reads DSGVTQTPKHLITATGQRVTLRCSPRSGDLSVYWYQQSLDQGLQFLIQYYNGEERAKGNILERFSAQQFPDLHSELNLSSLELGDSALYFCASSVEAGDTDTQYFGPGTRLTVL.

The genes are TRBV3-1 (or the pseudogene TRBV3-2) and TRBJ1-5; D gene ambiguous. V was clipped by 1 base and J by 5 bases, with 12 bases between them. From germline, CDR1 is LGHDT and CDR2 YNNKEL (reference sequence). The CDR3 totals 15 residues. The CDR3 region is CASSQAGIGYQPQHF. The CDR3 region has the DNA TGTGCCAGCAGCCAAGCAGGTATTGGGTATCAGCCCCAGCATTTT.

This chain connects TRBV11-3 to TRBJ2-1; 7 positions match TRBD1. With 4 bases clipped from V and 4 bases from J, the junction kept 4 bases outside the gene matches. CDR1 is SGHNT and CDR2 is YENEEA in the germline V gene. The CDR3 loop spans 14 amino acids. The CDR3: CASSSQGFYNEQFF. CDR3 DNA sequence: TGTGCCAGCAGCTCACAGGGGTTTTACAATGAGCAGTTCTTC.

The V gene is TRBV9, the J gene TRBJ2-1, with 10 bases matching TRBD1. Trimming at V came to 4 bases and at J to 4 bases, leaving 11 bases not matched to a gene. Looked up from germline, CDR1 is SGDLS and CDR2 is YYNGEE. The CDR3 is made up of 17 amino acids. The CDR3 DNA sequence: TGTGCCAGCAGCTGTTCCCTCGGGACAGGGGTTTACAATGAGCAGTTCTTC. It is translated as CASSCSLGTGVYNEQFF.

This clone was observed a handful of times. In nucleotides, the CDR3 is TGTGCCAGCAGTTTCACATACACTGAAGCTTTCTTT. This sequence encodes CASSFTYTEAFF. The V call is TRBV2, the J call TRBJ1-1; D gene ambiguous. Germline V gene lookup returns CDR1 SNHLY and CDR2 FYNNEI. V lost 5 bases and J 3 bases, leaving 7 bases between the germline ends. This CDR3 spans 12 amino acids.

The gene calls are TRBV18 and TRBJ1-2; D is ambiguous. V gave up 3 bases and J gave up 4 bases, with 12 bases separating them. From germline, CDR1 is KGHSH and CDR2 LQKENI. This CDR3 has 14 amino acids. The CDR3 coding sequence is TGTGCCAGCTCACCGGTGAGGACTGTCTATGGCTACACCTTC. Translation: CASSPVRTVYGYTF.

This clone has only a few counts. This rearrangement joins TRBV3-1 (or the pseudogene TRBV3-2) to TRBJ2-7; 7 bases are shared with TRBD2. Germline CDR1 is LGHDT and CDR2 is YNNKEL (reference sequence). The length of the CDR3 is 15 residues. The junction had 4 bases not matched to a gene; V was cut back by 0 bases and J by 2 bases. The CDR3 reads CASSQERDYPYEQYF. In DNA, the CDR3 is TGTGCCAGCAGCCAAGAGCGGGACTATCCCTACGAGCAGTACTTC.